This TCR beta chain was identified in a study of radiation and T cells in renal cell carcinoma. At the level of the study: Nephrectomy followed 15 Gy stereotactic body radiation by 4 weeks.

Study-level findings and limits: Pretreatment tumor biopsies were lacking, so baseline clonotypes are unknown.

The time point is: baseline pretreatment blood. Described treatment: 15 Gy SBRT to primary tumor, nephrectomy 4 weeks later. Radiation-treated patients gave blood at baseline, week 2 and week 4. Turning to this clone: What it binds is not known.

The CDR3 covers 14 residues. Germline V lookup: CDR1 SGHVS, CDR2 FNYEAQ. Trimming took 3 bases from V and 8 from J, leaving 16 bases between them. Sequencing was performed with immunoSEQ multiplex PCR; in TCRdb, only in-frame clones are kept and a portion is missing. The repertoire includes roughly 100,000 clones, 75% to 90% of them detected once, and roughly 8% sits in the top ten. The clonotype comes from a man aged 50 or older with renal cell carcinoma. This specimen was blood, taken from a patient whose treatment included radiotherapy and nephrectomy. This rearrangement joins TRBV7-6 to TRBJ1-2; possibly TRBD1 for D (5 bases). CDR3 protein: CASSLGPQGRGYTF. The DNA for the CDR3 is TGTGCCAGCAGCTTGGGGCCCCAGGGTAGGGGCTACACCTTC.